This T cell receptor beta chain was captured in a study of human T cells and chemical hapten exposure. The overall study: The study sensitized with 2% DPC on a roughly 2 cm by roughly 2 cm patch of upper inner arm skin. Readings were taken at 6 days from patch tests that had applied 0.01% DPC to the upper back. Patients were mainly female, each with alopecia areata, totalis or universalis. Study-level results: Among TCRs, those above 1 in 1000 frequency were unaffected by DPC sensitization.

Germline values: CDR1 SGHRS, CDR2 YFSETQ. Between the trimmed V and J ends, which lost 0 bases and 7 bases, there was a span of 13 bases. The CDR3 covers 15 residues. The time point denotes: patch test 1, 2 weeks after DPC sensitization. This sample's treatment: therapeutic diphenylcyclopropenone sensitization with weekly scalp DPC. TCRdb reprocessed the RACE reads with MiXCR, giving one entry per CDR3 protein. Among about 49,000 distinct CDR3 sequences listed, 9.3% were seen once. This clonotype was observed at least ten times. Its antigen is currently unknown. This specimen consisted of whole blood, obtained in connection with sensitization to the hapten diphenylcyclopropenone (DPC). This TCR was recovered from a woman aged 45 to 65 with alopecia areata. Some clones in this sample may be carry-over from other donors' samples. The rearrangement uses TRBV5-1 and TRBJ2-2; tentatively, D is TRBD1 or TRBD2 (5 bases each). The chain's CDR3 is CASSLDTLGVGELFF. CDR3 DNA: TGCGCCAGCAGCTTGGACACCCTGGGGGTCGGGGAGCTGTTTTTT.